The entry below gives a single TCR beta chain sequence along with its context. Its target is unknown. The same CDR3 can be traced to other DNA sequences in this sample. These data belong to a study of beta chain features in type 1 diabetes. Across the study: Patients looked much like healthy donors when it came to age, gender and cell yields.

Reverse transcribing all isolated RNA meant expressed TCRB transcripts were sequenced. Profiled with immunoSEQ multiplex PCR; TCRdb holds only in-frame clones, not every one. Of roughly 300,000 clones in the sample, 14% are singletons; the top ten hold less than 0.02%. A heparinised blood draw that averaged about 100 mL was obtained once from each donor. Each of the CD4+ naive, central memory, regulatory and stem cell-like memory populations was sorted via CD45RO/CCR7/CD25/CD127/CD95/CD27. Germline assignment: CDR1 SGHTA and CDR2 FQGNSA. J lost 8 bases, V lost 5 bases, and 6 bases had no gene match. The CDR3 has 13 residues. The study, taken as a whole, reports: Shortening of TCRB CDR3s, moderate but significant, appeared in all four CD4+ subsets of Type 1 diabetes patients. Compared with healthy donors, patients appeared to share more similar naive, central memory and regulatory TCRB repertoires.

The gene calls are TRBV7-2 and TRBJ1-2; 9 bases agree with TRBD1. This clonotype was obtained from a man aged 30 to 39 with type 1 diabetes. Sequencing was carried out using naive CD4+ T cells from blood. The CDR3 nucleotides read TGTGCCAGCAGCCCCCGGACAGGGGAAGGCTACACCTTC. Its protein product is CASSPRTGEGYTF.